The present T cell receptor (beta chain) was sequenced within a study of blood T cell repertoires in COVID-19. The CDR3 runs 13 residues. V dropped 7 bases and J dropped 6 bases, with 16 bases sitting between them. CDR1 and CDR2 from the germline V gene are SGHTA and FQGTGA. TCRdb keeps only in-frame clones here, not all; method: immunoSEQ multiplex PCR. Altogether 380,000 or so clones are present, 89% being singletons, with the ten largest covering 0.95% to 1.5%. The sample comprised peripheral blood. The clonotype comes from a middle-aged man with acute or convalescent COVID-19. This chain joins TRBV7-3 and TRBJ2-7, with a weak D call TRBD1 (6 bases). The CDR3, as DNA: TGTGCCAGCAACCCGACAGGAAATGGCGAGCAGTACTTC. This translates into CASNPTGNGEQYF.